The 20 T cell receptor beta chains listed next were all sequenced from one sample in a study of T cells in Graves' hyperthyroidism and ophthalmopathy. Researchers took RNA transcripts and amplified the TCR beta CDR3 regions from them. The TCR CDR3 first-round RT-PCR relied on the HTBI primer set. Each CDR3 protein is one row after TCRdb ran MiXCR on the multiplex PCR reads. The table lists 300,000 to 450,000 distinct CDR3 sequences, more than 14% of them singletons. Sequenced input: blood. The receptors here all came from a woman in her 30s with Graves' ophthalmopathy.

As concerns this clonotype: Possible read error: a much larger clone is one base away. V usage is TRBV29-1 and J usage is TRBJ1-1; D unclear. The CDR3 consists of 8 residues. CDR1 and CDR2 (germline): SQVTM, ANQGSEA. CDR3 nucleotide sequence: TGCGGCGTCGGAGCCACTTTCTTT. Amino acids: CGVGATFF.

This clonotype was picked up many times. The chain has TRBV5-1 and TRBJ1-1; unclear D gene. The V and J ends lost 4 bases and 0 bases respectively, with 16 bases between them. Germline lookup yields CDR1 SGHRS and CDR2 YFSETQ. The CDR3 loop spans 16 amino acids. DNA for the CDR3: TGCGCCAGCAGCCCGTCTCCAGGTGGAATGAACACTGAAGCTTTCTTT. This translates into CASSPSPGGMNTEAFF.

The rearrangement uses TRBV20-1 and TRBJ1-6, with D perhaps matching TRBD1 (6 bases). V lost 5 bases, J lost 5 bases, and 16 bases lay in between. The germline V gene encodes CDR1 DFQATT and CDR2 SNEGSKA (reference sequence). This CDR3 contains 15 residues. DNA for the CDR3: TGCAGTGCTCCCATCGGACAGAGAAATAATTCACCCCTCCACTTT. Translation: CSAPIGQRNNSPLHF.

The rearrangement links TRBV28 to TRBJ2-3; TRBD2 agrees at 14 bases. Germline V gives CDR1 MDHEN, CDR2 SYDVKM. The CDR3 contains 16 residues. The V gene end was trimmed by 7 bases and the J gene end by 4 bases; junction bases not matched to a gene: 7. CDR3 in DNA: TGTGCCAGCACCACCCGACTAGCGGGAGGGTCAGATACGCAGTATTTT. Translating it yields CASTTRLAGGSDTQYF.

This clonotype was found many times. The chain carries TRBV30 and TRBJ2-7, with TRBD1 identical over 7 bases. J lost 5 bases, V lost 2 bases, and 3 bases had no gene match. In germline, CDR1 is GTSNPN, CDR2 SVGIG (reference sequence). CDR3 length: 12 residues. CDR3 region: CAWSTGADEQYF. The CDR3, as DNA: TGTGCCTGGAGTACAGGGGCGGACGAGCAGTACTTC.

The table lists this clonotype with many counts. The CDR3: CASSLIGLAGVEDTQYF. Here the CDR3 DNA reads TGTGCCAGCAGCTTAATCGGACTAGCGGGGGTCGAGGATACGCAGTATTTT. This sequence joins TRBV7-3 and TRBJ2-3; 13 bases map to TRBD2. V lost 1 base and J lost 6; bases outside the gene matches: 7. The CDR3 is made up of 17 amino acids. In germline, CDR1 is SGHTA, CDR2 FQGTGA.

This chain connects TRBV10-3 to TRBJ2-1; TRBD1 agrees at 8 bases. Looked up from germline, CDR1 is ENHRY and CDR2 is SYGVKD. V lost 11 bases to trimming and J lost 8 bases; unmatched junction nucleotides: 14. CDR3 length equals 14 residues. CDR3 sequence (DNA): TGTGCCGCGACAGGGGCCGGGACTCGCGATGAGCAGTTCTTC. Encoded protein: CAATGAGTRDEQFF.

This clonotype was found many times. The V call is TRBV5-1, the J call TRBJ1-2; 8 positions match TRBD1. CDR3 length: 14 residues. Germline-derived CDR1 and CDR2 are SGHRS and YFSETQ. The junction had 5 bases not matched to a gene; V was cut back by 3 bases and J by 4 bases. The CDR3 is CASSSGGSSYGYTF. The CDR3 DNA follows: TGCGCCAGCAGCTCAGGGGGCTCTTCCTATGGCTACACCTTC.

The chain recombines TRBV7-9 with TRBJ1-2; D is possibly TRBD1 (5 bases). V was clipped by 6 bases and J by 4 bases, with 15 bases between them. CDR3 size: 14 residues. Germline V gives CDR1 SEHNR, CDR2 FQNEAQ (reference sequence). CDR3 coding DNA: TGTGCCAGCAGACAAGACAGTACAATCTATGGCTACACCTTC. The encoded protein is CASRQDSTIYGYTF.

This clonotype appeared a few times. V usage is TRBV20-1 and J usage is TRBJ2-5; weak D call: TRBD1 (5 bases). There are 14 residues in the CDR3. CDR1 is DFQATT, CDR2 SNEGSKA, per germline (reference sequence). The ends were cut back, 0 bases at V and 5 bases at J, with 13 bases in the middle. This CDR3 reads CSARDPQGSETQYF. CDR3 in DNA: TGCAGTGCTAGAGATCCCCAGGGTTCTGAGACCCAGTACTTC.

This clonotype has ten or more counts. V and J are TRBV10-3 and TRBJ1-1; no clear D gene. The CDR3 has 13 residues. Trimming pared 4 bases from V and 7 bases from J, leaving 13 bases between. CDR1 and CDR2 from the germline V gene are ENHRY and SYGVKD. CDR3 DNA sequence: TGTGCCATCAGTGGTTCGGGAACGGGTGAAGCTTTCTTT. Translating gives CAISGSGTGEAFF.

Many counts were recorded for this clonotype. For the CDR3, the DNA is TGTGCCAGCAGTTACGGGACTTGGACAGGGTTAAATGAAAAACTGTTTTTT. Translation: CASSYGTWTGLNEKLFF. V is TRBV6-6 and J is TRBJ1-4, with 8 bases identical to TRBD1. Germline V CDR1 and CDR2: MNHNY, SVGAGI (reference sequence). J was trimmed by 5 bases and V by 2 bases; bases with no gene match: 10. The CDR3 runs to 17 residues.

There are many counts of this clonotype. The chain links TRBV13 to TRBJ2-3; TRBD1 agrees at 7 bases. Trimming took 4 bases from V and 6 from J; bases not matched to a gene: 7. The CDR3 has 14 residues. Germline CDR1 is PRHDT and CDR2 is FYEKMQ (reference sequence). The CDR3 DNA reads TGTGCCAGCAGCTCCTCTCGACAGGGCGATACGCAGTATTTT. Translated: CASSSSRQGDTQYF.

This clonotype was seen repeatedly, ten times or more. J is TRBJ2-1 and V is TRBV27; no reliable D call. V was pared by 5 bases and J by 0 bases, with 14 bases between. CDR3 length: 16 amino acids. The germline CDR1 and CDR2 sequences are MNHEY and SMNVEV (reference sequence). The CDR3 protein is CASSVTLMSSYNEQFF. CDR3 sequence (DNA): TGTGCCAGCAGTGTCACCCTTATGAGCTCCTACAATGAGCAGTTCTTC.

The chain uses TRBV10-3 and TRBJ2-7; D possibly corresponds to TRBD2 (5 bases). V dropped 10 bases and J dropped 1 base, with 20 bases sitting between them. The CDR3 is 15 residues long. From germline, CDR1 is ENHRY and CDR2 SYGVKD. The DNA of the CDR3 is TGTGCCAGCTCATCAACGGAGACTATTTCCTACGAGCAGTACTTC. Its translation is CASSSTETISYEQYF.

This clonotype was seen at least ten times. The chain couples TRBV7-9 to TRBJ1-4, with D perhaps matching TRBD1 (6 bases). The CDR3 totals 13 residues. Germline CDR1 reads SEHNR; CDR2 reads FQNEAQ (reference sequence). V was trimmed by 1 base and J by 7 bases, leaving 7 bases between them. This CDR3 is CASSLGTVEKLFF. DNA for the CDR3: TGTGCCAGCAGCTTAGGGACAGTTGAAAAACTGTTTTTT.

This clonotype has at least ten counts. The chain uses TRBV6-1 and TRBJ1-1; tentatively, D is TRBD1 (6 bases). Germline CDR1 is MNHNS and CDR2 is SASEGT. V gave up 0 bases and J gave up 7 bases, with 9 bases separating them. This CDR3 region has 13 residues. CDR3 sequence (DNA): TGTGCCAGCAGTGAAGCCCGGACAGATGAAGCTTTCTTT. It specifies CASSEARTDEAFF.

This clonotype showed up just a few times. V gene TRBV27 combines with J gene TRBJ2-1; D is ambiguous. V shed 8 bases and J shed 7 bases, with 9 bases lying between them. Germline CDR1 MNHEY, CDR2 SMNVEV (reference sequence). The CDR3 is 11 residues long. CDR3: CASQYENEQFF. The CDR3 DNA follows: TGTGCCAGCCAATACGAGAATGAGCAGTTCTTC.

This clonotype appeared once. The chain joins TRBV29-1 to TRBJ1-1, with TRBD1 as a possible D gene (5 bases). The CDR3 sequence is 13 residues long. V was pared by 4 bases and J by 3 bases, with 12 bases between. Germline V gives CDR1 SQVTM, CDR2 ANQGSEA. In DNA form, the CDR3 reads TGCAGCGTTGTGCGGGGCGCGGACACTGAAGCTTTCTTT. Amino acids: CSVVRGADTEAFF.

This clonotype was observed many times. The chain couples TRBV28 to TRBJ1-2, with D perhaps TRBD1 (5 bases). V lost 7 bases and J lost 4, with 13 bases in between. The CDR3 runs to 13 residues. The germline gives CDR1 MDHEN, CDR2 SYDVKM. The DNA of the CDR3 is TGTGCCAGCACCACCGGGACTCTCTATGGCTACACCTTC. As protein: CASTTGTLYGYTF.